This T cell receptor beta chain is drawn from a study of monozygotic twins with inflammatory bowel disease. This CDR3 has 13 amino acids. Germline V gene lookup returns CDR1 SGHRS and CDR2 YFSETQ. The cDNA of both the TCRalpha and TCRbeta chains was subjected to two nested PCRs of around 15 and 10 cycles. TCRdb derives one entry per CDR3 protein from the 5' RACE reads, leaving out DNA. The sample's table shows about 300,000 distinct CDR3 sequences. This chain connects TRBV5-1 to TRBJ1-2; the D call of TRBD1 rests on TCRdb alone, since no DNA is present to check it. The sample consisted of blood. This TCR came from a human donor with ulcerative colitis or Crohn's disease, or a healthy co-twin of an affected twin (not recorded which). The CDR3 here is CASSTDRENGYTF.